What follows is one T cell receptor beta chain and its context. The sample comes from a study of STAT5B mutations in CD4+ large granular lymphocyte leukemia. The data were produced by immunoSEQ multiplex PCR, yet TCRdb's version contains in-frame clones alone and is incomplete. The table shows roughly 30,000 clones, with about two thirds occurring only once. The ends were cut back, 8 bases at V and 0 bases at J, with 12 bases in the middle. This CDR3 contains 13 residues. Germline values: CDR1 GTSNPN, CDR2 SVGIG (reference sequence). Sequences were obtained from CD4+ T cells from blood buffy coats. This TCR was recovered from a human donor in good health. This rearrangement joins TRBV30 to TRBJ2-3, with D possibly being TRBD2 (6 bases). CDR3 sequence reads: CALAAGSTDTQYF. CDR3 nucleotides: TGTGCCCTGGCCGCGGGAAGCACAGATACGCAGTATTTT.